This T cell receptor (beta chain) derives from a study of blood T cell repertoires in COVID-19. Study background: Samples taken during acute and convalescent COVID-19 were collected in the United States, Italy and Spain. T cells, B-cell-depleted T cells, or PBMCs provided the cDNA or gDNA that served as material.

Repertoires were generated with immunoSEQ multiplex PCR, while TCRdb's copy carries only in-frame clones and drops some. Of some 500,000 clones listed, approximately 91% were seen once; the top ten hold under 8.5%. The clonotype originates from a woman between 50 and 59 years old with COVID-19, enrolled during active disease. Sequencing was carried out using peripheral blood.

CDR3 sequence (DNA): TGTGCCTGGAGTGGATCGGGAGATCAGCCCCAGCATTTT. This translates into CAWSGSGDQPQHF. The rearrangement links TRBV30 to TRBJ1-5; D is undetermined. The V gene's germline CDR1 is GTSNPN and CDR2 SVGIG (reference sequence). Trimming took 1 base from V and 5 from J, leaving 9 bases between them. The length of the CDR3 is 13 residues.